This T cell receptor (beta chain) originates from a study of graft-versus-host responses after intestinal transplantation. This CDR3 comprises 14 residues. With 0 bases removed from V and 0 bases from J, the gap between germline ends came to 6 bases. Germline CDR1 SGHDT, CDR2 YYEEEE. Repertoires were generated with immunoSEQ multiplex PCR, while TCRdb's copy carries only in-frame clones and drops some. Of 85,000 to 100,000 clones in the sample, about 90% were seen once. Of note for this clone: The antigen is unknown.

Whole-study results and caveats: Allografts of one patient group, those with graft-donor T cell macrochimerism, had high graft-versus-host to host-versus-graft clonal ratios.

The material was unstimulated CD4+ T cells sorted from spleen or lymph node cells, obtained before intestinal transplant. The sequence came from a human donor who received an intestinal transplant. The rearrangement joins TRBV5-6 to TRBJ1-2; the D is unclear. CDR3 sequence: CASSLEQTNYGYTF. CDR3 DNA sequence: TGTGCCAGCAGCTTGGAACAGACTAACTATGGCTACACCTTC.